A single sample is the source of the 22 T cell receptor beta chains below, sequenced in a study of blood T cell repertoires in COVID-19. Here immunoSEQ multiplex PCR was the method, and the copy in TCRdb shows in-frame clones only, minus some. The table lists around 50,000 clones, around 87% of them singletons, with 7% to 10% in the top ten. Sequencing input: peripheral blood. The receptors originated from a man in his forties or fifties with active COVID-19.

CDR3 nucleotides: TGCGCCAGCAGCCAAGAGATGACGGGACAGGGCACAGATACGCAGTATTTT. Its translation is CASSQEMTGQGTDTQYF. The chain employs TRBV4-3 and TRBJ2-3, with 8 bases lining up with TRBD1. The V segment lost 0 bases and the J segment 1 base; nucleotides outside the gene matches: 6. This CDR3 has 17 amino acids. Germline lookup yields CDR1 LGHNA and CDR2 YSLEER.

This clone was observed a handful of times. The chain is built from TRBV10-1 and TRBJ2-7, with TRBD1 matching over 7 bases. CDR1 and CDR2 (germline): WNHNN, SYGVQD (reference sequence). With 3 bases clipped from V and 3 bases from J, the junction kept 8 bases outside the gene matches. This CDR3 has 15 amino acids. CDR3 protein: CASSDQRDRVYEQYF. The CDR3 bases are TGCGCCAGCAGTGACCAACGAGACAGGGTCTACGAGCAGTACTTC.

CDR3 in amino acids: CASSTRQGGSYEQYF. For the CDR3, the DNA is TGTGCCAGCAGTACACGACAGGGGGGCTCCTACGAGCAGTACTTC. The V gene is TRBV28, the J gene TRBJ2-7; 9 bases map to TRBD1. The CDR3 loop spans 15 amino acids. Germline V CDR1 and CDR2: MDHEN, SYDVKM. V dropped 5 bases and J dropped 0; count of bases not matched to a gene: 5. Filled out from reference TRBV28 and TRBJ2-7, the complete variable domain reads DVKVTQSSRYLVKRTGEKVFLECVQDMDHENMFWYRQDPGLGLRLIYFSYDVKMKEKGDIPEGYSVSREKKERFSLILESASTNQTSMYLCASSTRQGGSYEQYFGPGTRLTVT.

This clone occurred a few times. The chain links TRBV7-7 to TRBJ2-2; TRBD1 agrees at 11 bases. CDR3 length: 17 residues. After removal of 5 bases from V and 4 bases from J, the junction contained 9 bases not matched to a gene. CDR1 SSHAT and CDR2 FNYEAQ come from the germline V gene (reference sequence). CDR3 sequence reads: CASSPNRDRGITGELFF. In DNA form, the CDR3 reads TGTGCCAGCAGCCCCAACCGGGACAGGGGGATCACCGGGGAGCTGTTTTTT.

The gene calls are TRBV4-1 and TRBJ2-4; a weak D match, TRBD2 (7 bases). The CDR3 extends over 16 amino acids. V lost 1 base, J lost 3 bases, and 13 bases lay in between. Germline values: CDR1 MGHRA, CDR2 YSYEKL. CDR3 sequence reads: CASSQVEGGGKNIQYF. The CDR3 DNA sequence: TGCGCCAGCAGCCAAGTTGAGGGAGGGGGCAAAAACATTCAGTACTTC.

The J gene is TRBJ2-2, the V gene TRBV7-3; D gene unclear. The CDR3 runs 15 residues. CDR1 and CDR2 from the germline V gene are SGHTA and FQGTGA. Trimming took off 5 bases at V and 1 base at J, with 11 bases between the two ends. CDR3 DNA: TGTGCCAGCAGCCCTGGTCGAGGGAACACCGGGGAGCTGTTTTTT. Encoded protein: CASSPGRGNTGELFF.

This CDR3 is CASSPYLNTEAFF. Written as DNA, the CDR3 is TGTGCCAGCAGCCCCTACCTAAACACTGAAGCTTTCTTT. V is TRBV7-3 and J is TRBJ1-1; D is unresolved. There are 13 residues in the CDR3. Germline V lookup: CDR1 SGHTA, CDR2 FQGTGA. Trimming shortened V by 5 bases and J by 2 bases, and 9 bases separated the two germline ends.

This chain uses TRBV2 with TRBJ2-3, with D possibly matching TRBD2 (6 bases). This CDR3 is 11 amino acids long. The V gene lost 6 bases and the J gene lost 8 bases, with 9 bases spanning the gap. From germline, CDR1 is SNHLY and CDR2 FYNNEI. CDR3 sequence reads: CASRAGGTQYF. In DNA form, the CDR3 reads TGTGCCAGCAGGGCCGGGGGTACGCAGTATTTT.

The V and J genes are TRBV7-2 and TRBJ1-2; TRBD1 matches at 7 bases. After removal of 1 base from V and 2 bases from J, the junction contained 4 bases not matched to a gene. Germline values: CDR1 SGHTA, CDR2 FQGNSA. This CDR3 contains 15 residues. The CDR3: CASSLGGQANYGYTF. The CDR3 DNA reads TGTGCCAGCAGCTTAGGCGGACAGGCCAACTATGGCTACACCTTC. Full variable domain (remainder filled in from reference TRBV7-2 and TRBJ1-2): GAGVSQSPSNKVTEKGKDVELRCDPISGHTALYWYRQSLGQGLEFLIYFQGNSAPDKSGLPSDRFSAERTGGSVSTLTIQRTQQEDSAVYLCASSLGGQANYGYTFGSGTRLTVV.

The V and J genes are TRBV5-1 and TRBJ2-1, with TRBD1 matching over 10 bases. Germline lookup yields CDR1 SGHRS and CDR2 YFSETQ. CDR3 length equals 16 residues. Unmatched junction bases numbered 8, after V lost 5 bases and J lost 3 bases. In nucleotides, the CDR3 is TGCGCCAGCAGATTAGGGACAGGGGATTTCTACAATGAGCAGTTCTTC. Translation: CASRLGTGDFYNEQFF.

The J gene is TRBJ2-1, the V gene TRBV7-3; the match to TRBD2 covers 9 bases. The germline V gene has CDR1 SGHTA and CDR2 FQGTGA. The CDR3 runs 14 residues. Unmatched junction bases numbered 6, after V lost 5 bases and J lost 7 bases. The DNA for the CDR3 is TGTGCCAGCAGCCCAAGACTAGCGGAGAATGAGCAGTTCTTC. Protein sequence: CASSPRLAENEQFF.

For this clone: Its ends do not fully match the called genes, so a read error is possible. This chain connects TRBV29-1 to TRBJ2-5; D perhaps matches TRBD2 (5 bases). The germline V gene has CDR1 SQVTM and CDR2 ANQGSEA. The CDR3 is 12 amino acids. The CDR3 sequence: CSVGENQETQYF. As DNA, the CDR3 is TGCAGCGTTGGGGAGAACCAGGAGACCCAGTACTTC.

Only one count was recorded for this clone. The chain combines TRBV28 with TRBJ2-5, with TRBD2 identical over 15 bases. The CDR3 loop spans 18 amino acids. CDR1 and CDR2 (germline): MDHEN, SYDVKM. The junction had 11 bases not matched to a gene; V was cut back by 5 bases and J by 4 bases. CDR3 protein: CASSQEPGLAGGRETQYF. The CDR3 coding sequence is TGTGCCAGCAGTCAGGAACCGGGACTAGCGGGGGGTCGAGAGACCCAGTACTTC.

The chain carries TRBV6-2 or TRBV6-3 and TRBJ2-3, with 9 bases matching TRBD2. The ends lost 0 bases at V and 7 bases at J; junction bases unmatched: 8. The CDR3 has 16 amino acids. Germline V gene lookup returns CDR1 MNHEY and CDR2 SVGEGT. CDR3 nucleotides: TGTGCCAGCAGTTACTCGGGGCGGGGGGGCCCGAATACGCAGTATTTT. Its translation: CASSYSGRGGPNTQYF.

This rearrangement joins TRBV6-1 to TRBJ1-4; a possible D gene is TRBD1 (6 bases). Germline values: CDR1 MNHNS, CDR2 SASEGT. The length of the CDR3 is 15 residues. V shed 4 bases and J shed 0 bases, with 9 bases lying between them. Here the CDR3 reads CASSGAGATNEKLFF. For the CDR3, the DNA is TGTGCCAGCAGTGGAGCAGGGGCAACTAATGAAAAACTGTTTTTT.

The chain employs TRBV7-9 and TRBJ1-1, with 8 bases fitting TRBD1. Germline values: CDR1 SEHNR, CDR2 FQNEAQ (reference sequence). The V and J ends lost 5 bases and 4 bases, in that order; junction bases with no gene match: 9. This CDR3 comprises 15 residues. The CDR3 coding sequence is TGTGCCAGCAGCCTACGGAACAGGGGGGGCACTGAAGCTTTCTTT. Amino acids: CASSLRNRGGTEAFF.

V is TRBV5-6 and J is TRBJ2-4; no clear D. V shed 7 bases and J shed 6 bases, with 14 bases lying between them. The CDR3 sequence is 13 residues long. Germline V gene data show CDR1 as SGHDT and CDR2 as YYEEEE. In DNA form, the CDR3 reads TGTGCCAGCGGCCGCACCCTCTCAAACATTCAGTACTTC. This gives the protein CASGRTLSNIQYF. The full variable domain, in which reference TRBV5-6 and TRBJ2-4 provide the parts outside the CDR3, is DAGVTQSPTHLIKTRGQQVTLRCSPKSGHDTVSWYQQALGQGPQFIFQYYEEEERQRGNFPDRFSGHQFPNYSSELNVNALLLGDSALYLCASGRTLSNIQYFGAGTRLSVL.

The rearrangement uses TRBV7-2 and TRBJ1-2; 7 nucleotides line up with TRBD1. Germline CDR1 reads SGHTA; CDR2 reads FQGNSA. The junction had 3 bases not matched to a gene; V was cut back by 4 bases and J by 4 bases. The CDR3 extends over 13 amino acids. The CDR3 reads CASSSDRAYGYTF. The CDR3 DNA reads TGTGCCAGCAGCTCCGACAGGGCCTATGGCTACACCTTC.

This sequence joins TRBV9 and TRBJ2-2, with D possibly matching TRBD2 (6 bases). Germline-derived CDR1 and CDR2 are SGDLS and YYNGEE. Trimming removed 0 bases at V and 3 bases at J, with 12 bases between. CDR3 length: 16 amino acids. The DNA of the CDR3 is TGTGCCAGCAGCGTAGTTCCGGGAGCTGACACCGGGGAGCTGTTTTTT. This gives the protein CASSVVPGADTGELFF.

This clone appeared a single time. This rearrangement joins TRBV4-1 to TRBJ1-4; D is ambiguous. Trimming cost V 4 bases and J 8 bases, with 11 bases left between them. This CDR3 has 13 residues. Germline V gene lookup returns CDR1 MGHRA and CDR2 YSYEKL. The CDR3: CASSPSAGEKLFF. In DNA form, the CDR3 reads TGCGCCAGCAGCCCCTCGGCGGGGGAAAAACTGTTTTTT.

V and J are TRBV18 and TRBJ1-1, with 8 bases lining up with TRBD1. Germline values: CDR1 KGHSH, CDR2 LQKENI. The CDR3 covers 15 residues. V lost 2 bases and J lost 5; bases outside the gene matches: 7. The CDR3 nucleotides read TGTGCCAGCTCACCATCCACAGGGGGAGAGACTGAAGCTTTCTTT. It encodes CASSPSTGGETEAFF.

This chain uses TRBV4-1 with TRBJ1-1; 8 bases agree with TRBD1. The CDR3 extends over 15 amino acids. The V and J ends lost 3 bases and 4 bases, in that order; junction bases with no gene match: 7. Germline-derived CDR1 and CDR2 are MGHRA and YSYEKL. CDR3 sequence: CASSHHGGQGTEAFF. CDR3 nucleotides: TGCGCCAGCAGCCATCATGGCGGACAGGGCACTGAAGCTTTCTTT.